This T cell receptor (beta chain) was sequenced in a study of PD-1 blockade in classical Hodgkin lymphoma. About this clone itself: Its matching antigen is unknown.

Profiling relied on immunoSEQ multiplex PCR, and the TCRdb table lists in-frame clones only, not all of them. The sample carries some 32,000 clones, approximately 80% recorded once. Trimming cost V 5 bases and J 4 bases, with 13 bases left between them. Germline V gives CDR1 SGHTA, CDR2 FQGNSA. There are 14 residues in the CDR3. General study points: Healthy donors reportedly exceeded newly diagnosed patients in baseline TCR diversity. A significant rise in TCR diversity was seen by C4D1 for CD4+ cells but not for CD8+ cells. Complete responders started with a diversity level that resembled newly diagnosed patients at baseline. Any patient who commenced nivolumab under 1 year after ASCT was excluded.

Following autologous stem cell transplantation, relapse occurred in every patient, and exposure to brentuximab vedotin varied. Sequenced here: peripheral blood mononuclear cells (PBMCs), sampled at baseline. This chain uses TRBV7-2 with TRBJ2-3; D perhaps matches TRBD1 (5 bases). This TCR was sampled from a human donor with classical Hodgkin lymphoma. The DNA of the CDR3 is TGTGCCAGCAGCCAACGACAGACATCAGATACGCAGTATTTT. Protein product: CASSQRQTSDTQYF. Based on the CDR3 plus reference TRBV7-2 and TRBJ2-3, the full variable domain is GAGVSQSPSNKVTEKGKDVELRCDPISGHTALYWYRQSLGQGLEFLIYFQGNSAPDKSGLPSDRFSAERTGGSVSTLTIQRTQQEDSAVYLCASSQRQTSDTQYFGPGTRLTVL.